This is a list of T cell receptor beta chains from one sample in a study of T-cell reconstitution after alpha-beta-depleted transplantation in children. Using its own MiXCR run on the PCR reads, TCRdb lists one record per CDR3 protein. The sample lists about 240,000 distinct CDR3 sequences; 25% were seen once. Source: PBMCs, taken before TCRalphabeta/CD19-depleted stem cell transplant. These receptors all stem from a girl aged 2-9 years with Fanconi anemia, due to receive a stem cell transplant. CDR3s include the opening cysteine and the closing phenylalanine or tryptophan. D genes are given only for firm matches. Some rows mark clone size as missing; the rest say once, few, many or name a class of expanded clone.

clone size	V gene	D gene	J gene	CDR3 protein	CDR3 DNA
many	TRBV6-1	-	TRBJ2-2	CASSGDHANTGELFF	TGTGCCAGCAGTGGGGATCATGCGAACACCGGGGAGCTGTTTTTT
few	TRBV29-1	TRBD2	TRBJ2-7	CSVHAGGRGHEQYF	TGCAGCGTTCACGCGGGGGGCCGGGGACACGAGCAGTACTTC
-	TRBV20-1	-	TRBJ2-3	CSARYLGLMADTQYF	TGCAGTGCTAGATATCTGGGGTTGATGGCAGATACGCAGTATTTT
-	TRBV29-1	TRBD1	TRBJ1-2	CSVDGYTDRVYGYTF	TGCAGCGTTGACGGATATACGGACAGGGTGTATGGCTACACCTTC
-	TRBV29-1	TRBD1	TRBJ2-2	CSVARGQVTGELFF	TGCAGCGTTGCCAGGGGGCAAGTCACCGGGGAGCTGTTTTTT
many	TRBV7-9	-	TRBJ2-3	CASSSSSGYTDTQYF	TGTGCCAGCAGCTCATCGAGCGGGTACACAGATACGCAGTATTTT
-	TRBV7-2	-	TRBJ2-1	CASSLPGSSYNEQFF	TGTGCCAGCAGCTTACCTGGCAGCTCCTACAATGAGCAGTTCTTC
many	TRBV5-6	TRBD2	TRBJ2-5	CASSPEGLAGEETQYF	TGTGCCAGCAGCCCTGAAGGACTAGCGGGGGAAGAGACCCAGTACTTC
few	TRBV20-1	-	TRBJ1-2	CSAVRQVYGYTF	TGCAGTGCTGTCAGACAGGTCTATGGCTACACCTTC
-	TRBV2	-	TRBJ2-3	CASEWKLPSGSYVRKDTQYF	TGTGCCAGCGAGTGGAAGCTCCCCTCCGGGAGCTACGTCAGAAAAGATACGCAGTATTTT